The present T cell receptor (beta chain) was sequenced within a study of cytomegalovirus exposure and HLA in healthy donors. The PCR was carried out with 60 Vbeta primers and 13 Jbeta primers. TCRdb's copy holds only in-frame clones and misses some; the assay was immunoSEQ multiplex PCR. The sample has 150,000 to 200,000 clones; 79% are singletons. V dropped 1 base and J dropped 4 bases, with 13 bases sitting between them. The CDR3 length is 16 residues. CDR1 is MGHRA and CDR2 is YSYEKL in the germline V gene. The sequence came from a woman aged 35 to 49 in good health and CMV-seronegative. The J gene is TRBJ1-4, the V gene TRBV4-1; D is unclear. The sample comprised PBMCs. The chain's CDR3 is CASSQGVLSGNEKLFF. CDR3 nucleotide sequence: TGCGCCAGCAGCCAAGGTGTCCTGTCGGGTAATGAAAAACTGTTTTTT.